This paragraph reports one TCR beta chain. These data belong to a study of control samples from healthy donors and cancer patients. V dropped 0 bases and J dropped 9 bases, with 7 bases sitting between them. Germline CDR1 SGDLS, CDR2 YYNGEE. The length of the CDR3 is 12 residues. Method: immunoSEQ multiplex PCR; TCRdb's copy keeps in-frame clones and lacks some. The profile shows about 51,000 clones, 88% of them singletons. The receptor's source is a middle-aged man with head and neck cancer. Sequences were obtained from PBMCs. This chain links TRBV9 with TRBJ1-5; unclear D gene. The CDR3 region is CASSVDLGPQHF. The DNA of the CDR3 is TGTGCCAGCAGCGTAGATTTAGGGCCCCAGCATTTT.